The clone carrying this T cell receptor beta chain ranks as medium-sized (0.01 to 0.1%). The antigen is undetermined. With MiXCR, TCRdb called clones anew from the PCR reads. Among roughly 13,000 clones listed, more than 25% were seen once. Germline V lookup: CDR1 MDHEN, CDR2 SYDVKM. The trim removed 2 bases at V and 6 bases at J, leaving 17 bases unmatched. CDR3 length: 19 amino acids. This entry comes from a study of metastatic and nonmetastatic thyroid tumors. The study's findings and limits: It was reportedly found that TCR beta diversity was significantly higher in malignant thyroid tumors than in benign nodules, a difference seen in both blood and tumor samples.

Patients had received no treatment of any kind before thyroid surgery. This clonotype was sampled from a female donor with papillary thyroid cancer or a benign thyroid nodule (not recorded which). Some clones in this sample may be carry-over from other donors' samples. The chain has TRBV28 and TRBJ1-5; 9 bases match TRBD1. Material: tumor tissue. CDR3: CASSLGRSRGQGNSQPQHF. Here the CDR3 DNA reads TGTGCCAGCAGTTTAGGTCGTAGCCGGGGACAGGGTAACAGTCAGCCCCAGCATTTT.